This T cell receptor (beta chain) was profiled in a study of early T cells in non-severe SARS-CoV-2 infection. CDR3 length equals 12 residues. CDR1 and CDR2 from the germline V gene are MNHEY and SVGEGT. The V end was cut by 8 bases, the J end by 4 bases, with 11 bases between. Unique molecular identifiers were attached to individual cDNA molecules. TCRdb recomputed calls from the 5' RACE reads with MiXCR, one row per CDR3 protein. The sample consists of tens of thousands of distinct CDR3 sequences, around 12% of them appearing once. This clonotype has at least ten counts. Its antigen is undetermined. The study, taken as a whole, reports: VDJdb matching skewed toward anti-spike CD8 responses, missing private and CD4 specificities.

V gene TRBV6-2 or TRBV6-3 combines with J gene TRBJ1-1, with D uncertain. Sequencing used whole blood. The TCR originated in an adult who was a healthcare worker with PCR-confirmed SARS-CoV-2 infection or an uninfected control (not recorded which). The CDR3 DNA sequence: TGTGCCAGCGGGAGATTGGCCACTGAAGCTTTCTTT. This codes for CASGRLATEAFF.